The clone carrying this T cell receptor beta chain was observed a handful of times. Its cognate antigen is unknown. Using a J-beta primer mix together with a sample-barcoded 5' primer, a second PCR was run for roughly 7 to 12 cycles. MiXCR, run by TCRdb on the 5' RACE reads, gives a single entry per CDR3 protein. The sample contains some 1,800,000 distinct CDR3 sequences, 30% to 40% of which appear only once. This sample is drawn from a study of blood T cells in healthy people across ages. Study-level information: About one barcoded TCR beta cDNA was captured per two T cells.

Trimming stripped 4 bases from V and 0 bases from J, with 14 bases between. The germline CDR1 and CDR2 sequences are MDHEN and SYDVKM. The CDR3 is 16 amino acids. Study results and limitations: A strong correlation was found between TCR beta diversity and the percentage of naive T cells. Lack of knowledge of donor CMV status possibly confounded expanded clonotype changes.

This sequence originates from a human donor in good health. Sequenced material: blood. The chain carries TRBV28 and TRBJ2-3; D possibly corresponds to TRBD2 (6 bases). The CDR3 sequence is CASSWYGGFSTDTQYF. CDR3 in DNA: TGTGCCAGCAGTTGGTACGGGGGATTTAGCACAGATACGCAGTATTTT.